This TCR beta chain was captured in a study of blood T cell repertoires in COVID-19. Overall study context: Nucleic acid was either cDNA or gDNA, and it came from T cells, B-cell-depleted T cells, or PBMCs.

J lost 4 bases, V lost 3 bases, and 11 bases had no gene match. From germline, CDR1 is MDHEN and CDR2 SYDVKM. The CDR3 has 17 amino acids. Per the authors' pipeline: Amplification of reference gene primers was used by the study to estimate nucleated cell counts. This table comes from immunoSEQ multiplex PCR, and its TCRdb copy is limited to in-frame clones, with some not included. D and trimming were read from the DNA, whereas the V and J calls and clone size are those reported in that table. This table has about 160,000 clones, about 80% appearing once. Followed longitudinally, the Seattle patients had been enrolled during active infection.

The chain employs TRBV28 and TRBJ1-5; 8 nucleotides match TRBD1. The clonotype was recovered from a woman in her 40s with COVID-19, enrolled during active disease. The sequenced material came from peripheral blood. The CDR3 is CASSLQGAFIGNQPQHF. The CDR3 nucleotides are TGTGCCAGCAGTTTGCAGGGGGCGTTCATAGGGAATCAGCCCCAGCATTTT.